This T cell receptor (beta chain) was recorded in a study of blood T cell repertoires in COVID-19 (dated by TCRdb to 2018 to 2020). Broadly, across the study: Collaborator samples came from the United States, Italy and Spain and covered acute and convalescent phases of COVID-19. The material from the prospective study consisted of cDNA or gDNA derived from T cells, B-cell-depleted T cells, or PBMCs. Subjects who had been exposed to COVID-19, were actively infected with it, or had recovered from it provided the deeply sampled blood TCRbeta repertoires that made up the dataset. A freely available public database, intended as a resource for researchers studying the immune response to SARS-CoV-2, is where the repertoires were released. The samples were drawn from the first 160 participants of the ongoing ImmuneRACE study and from 1,254 subjects provided by 6 global collaborators. The sample metadata nearly always contained a de-identified subject ID, COVID-19 status, age in years and sex. Where available, HLA class I and class II types were taken from metadata supplied by the sample provider and were not determined by assay-based typing.

Participants in the prospective study were enrolled through a virtual design, were aged roughly 18 to 100 years, and lived in approximately 25 United States geographic areas. In the prospective study, cohorts were assigned on the basis of participant-reported clinical history obtained from a screening survey and a study questionnaire. Each participant in the prospective study had whole blood, serum and a nasopharyngeal or oropharyngeal swab collected by mobile phlebotomists. Prospective study participants could optionally give additional blood draws and questionnaires over an approximately two-month period. Blood samples from the prospective study were shipped frozen or at room temperature prior to DNA extraction. As to this clone: Its antigen has not been determined. One end of the junction fails to match germline, which may point to a read error.

The CDR3 sequence holds 17 residues, the cysteine and phenylalanine included. Only the CDR3 DNA stays, 51 bases, in frame from base 1. CDR1 SSHAT and CDR2 FNYEAQ are derived from the germline V gene (reference sequence). TCRbeta CDR3 regions were amplified from genomic DNA using the immunoSEQ Assay, a bias-controlled multiplex PCR. Regarding the original processing steps: Nucleated cell counts per sample were estimated from amplification of reference gene primers within the assay. To quantify the absolute abundance of each unique TCRbeta CDR3 rearrangement, sequence reads were collapsed and filtered. For each sample, productive Simpson clonality was calculated as the square root of Simpson's diversity index over productive rearrangements. Not all clones reach the TCRdb copy of this immuneACCESS table, which keeps in-frame sequences only. Checked studies attribute under half of the gap to unresolved V genes and leave the rest unexplained. V, J and clone size were drawn from that table, and D and trimming were deduced from the DNA. A total of a few hundred thousand clones appear in this sample, over 80% of them only once. 1.2% of the sample comes from the top ten.

General findings and caveats noted by the study authors: The quantity of clinical and demographic metadata differed by source and by participant and was supplied without curation.

Rearrangement joined TRBV7-7 to TRBJ2-1; D gene: possibly TRBD2, on 6 matching bases. The source of this sequence is a human donor in a cohort exposed to, infected with or recovered from COVID-19 (not recorded which). The donor label of this sample is uncertain. Sequencing was carried out using PBMCs or T cells enriched from blood (not recorded which). The sequenced DNA: TGTGCCGGCAGCCCAGGGATGGCGGGGAGCTCCTACAATGAGCAGTTCTTC. Translated, it gives CAGSPGMAGSSYNEQFF.